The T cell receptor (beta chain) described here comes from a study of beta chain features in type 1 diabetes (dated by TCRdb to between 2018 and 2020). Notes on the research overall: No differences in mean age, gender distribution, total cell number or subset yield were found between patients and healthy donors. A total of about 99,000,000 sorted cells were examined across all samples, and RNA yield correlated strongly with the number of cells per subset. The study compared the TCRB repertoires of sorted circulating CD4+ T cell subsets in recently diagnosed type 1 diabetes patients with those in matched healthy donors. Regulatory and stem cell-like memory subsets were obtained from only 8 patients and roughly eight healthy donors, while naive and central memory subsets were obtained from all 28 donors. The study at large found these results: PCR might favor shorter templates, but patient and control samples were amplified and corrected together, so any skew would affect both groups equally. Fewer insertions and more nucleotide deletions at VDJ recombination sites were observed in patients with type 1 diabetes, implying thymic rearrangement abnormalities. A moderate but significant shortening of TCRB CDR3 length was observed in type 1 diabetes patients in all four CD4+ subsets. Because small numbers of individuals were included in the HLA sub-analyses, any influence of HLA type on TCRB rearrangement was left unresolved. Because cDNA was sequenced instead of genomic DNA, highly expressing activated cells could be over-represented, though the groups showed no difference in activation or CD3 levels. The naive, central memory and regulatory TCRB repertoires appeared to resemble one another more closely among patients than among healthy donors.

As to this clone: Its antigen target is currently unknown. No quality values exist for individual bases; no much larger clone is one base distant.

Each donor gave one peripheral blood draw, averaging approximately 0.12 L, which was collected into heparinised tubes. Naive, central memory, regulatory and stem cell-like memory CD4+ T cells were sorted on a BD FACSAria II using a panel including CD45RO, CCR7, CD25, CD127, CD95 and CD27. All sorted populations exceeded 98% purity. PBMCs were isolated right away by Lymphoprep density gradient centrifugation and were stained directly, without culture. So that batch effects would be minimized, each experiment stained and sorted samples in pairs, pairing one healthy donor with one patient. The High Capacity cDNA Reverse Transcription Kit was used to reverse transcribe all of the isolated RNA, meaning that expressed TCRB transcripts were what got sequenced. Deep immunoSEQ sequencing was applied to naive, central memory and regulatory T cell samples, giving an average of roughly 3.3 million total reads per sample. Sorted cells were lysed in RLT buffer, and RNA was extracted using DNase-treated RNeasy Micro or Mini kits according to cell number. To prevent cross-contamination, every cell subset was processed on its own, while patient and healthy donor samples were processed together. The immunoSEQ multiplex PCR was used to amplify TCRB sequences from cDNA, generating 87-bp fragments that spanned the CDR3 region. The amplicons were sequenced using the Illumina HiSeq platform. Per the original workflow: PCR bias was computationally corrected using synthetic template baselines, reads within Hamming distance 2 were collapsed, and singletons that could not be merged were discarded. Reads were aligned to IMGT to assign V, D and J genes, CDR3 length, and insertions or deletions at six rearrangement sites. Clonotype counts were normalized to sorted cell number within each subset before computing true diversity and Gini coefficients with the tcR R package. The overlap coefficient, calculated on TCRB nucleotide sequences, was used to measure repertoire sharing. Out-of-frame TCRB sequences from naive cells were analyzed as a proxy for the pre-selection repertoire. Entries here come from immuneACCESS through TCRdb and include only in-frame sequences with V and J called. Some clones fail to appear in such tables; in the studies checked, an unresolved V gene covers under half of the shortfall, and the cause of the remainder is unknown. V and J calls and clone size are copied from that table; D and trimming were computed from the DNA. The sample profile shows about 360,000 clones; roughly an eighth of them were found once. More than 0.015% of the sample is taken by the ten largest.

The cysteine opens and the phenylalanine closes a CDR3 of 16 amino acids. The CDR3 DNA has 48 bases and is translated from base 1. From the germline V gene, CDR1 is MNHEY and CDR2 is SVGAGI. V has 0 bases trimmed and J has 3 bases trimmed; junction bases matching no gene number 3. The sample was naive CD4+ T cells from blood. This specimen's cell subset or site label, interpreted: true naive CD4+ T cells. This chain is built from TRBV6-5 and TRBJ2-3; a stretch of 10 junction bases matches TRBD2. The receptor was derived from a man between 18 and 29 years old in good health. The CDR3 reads CASSYSQREGTDTQYF. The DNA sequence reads TGTGCCAGCAGTTACTCTCAGCGGGAGGGTACAGATACGCAGTATTTT.